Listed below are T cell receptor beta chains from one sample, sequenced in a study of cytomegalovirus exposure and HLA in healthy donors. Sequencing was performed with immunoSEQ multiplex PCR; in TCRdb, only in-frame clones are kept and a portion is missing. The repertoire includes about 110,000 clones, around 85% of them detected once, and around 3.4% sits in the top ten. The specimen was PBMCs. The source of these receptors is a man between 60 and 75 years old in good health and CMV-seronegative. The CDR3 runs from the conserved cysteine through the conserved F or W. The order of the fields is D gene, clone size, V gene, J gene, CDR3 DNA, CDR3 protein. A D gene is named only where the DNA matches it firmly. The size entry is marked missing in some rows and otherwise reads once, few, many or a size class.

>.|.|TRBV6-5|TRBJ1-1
TGTGCCAGCAGTTACGGGGCAATGAACACTGAAGCTTTCTTT
CASSYGAMNTEAFF
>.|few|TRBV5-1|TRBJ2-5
TGCGCCAGCAGCTTGCTTCCGTCCCAAGAGACCCAGTACTTC
CASSLLPSQETQYF
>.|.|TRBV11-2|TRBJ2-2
TGTGCCAGCAGCTTAATTCGGGGAAACACCGGGGAGCTGTTTTTT
CASSLIRGNTGELFF
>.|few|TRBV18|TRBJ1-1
TGTGCCAGCTCGGGAGAGACAAGGGGGACTGAAGCTTTCTTT
CASSGETRGTEAFF
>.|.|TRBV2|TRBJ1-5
TGTGCCAGCAGACAGCTGGGTTATCAGCCCCAGCATTTT
CASRQLGYQPQHF
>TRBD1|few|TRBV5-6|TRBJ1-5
TGTGCCAGCAGCTTGTTCCCCGGACAGGGGGGTCAGCCCCAGCATTTT
CASSLFPGQGGQPQHF
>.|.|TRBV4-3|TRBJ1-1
TGCGCCAGCAGCCAAGGTCGGGGAGGGTTTGAAGCTTTCTTT
CASSQGRGGFEAFF
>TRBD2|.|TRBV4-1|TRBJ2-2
TGCGCCAGCAGCCAAGAATACAGCGGGGGGAGAGACGGGGAGCTGTTTTTT
CASSQEYSGGRDGELFF
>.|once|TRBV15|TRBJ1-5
TGTGCCACCAGCCCCGATATCGGGGAGGCACATCAGCCCCAGCATTTT
CATSPDIGEAHQPQHF
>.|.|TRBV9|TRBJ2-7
TGTGCCAGCAGCCTTGGGACTTTCTACGAGCGGCAGTACTTC
CASSLGTFYERQYF
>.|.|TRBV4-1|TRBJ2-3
TGCGCCAGCAGCCAAGTTTTAGCAGATACGCAGTATTTT
CASSQVLADTQYF
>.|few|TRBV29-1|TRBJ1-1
TGCAGCGTTGAAGCCATGAACACTGAAGCTTTCTTT
CSVEAMNTEAFF
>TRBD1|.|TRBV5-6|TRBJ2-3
TGTGCCAGCAGCCCCCGGTGGTTACAGGGGTTTACAGATACGCAGTATTTT
CASSPRWLQGFTDTQYF
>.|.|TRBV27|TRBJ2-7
TGTGCCAGCAGTTTATCTGTCGGGAGCTCCTACGAGCAGTACTTC
CASSLSVGSSYEQYF
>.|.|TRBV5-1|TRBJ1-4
TGCGCCAGCCCCCCGGGATGTAATGAAAAACTGTTTTTT
CASPPGCNEKLFF
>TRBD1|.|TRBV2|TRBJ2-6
TGTGCCAGCAGTATCGGGACAGCCGGGGCCAACGTCCTGACTTTC
CASSIGTAGANVLTF
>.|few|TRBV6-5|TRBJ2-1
TGTGCCAGCAGTTACGGGTCAGGGGAGTATGAGCAGTTCTTC
CASSYGSGEYEQFF
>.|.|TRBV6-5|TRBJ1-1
TGTGCCAGCAGTATGACTAGGGGAGTGAACACTGAAGCTTTCTTT
CASSMTRGVNTEAFF
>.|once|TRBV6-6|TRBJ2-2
TGTGCCAGCAGCCCGAGAGGCGGGGAGCTGTTTTTT
CASSPRGGELFF
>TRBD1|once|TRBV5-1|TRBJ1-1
TGCGCCAGCAGCTTTACAGGGGAGTCTGAAGCTTTCTTT
CASSFTGESEAFF
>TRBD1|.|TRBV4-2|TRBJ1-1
TGTGCCAGCAGCAAGGGACAGGGGTACACTGAAGCTTTCTTT
CASSKGQGYTEAFF
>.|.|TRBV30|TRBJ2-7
TGTGCCTGGAGTACGGGACAACCATCTCTCTACGAGCAGTACTTC
CAWSTGQPSLYEQYF
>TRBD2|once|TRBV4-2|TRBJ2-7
TGTGCCAGCAGCCAACCCGGGACTAGCGACTACGAGCAGTACTTC
CASSQPGTSDYEQYF
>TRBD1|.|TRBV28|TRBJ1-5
TGTGCCAGCAGTGGGACAGGGGGCGCGGGTCAGCCCCAGCATTTT
CASSGTGGAGQPQHF
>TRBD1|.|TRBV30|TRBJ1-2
TGTGCCTGGAGGACAGGGGGCCCCTATGGCTACACCTTC
CAWRTGGPYGYTF
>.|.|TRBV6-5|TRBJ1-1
TGTGCCAGCAGTTACTCGGGGAGCTTGAACACTGAAGCTTTCTTT
CASSYSGSLNTEAFF
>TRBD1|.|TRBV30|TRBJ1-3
TGTGCCTGGGGGACAGGGGCCACCGGGGACACCATATATTTT
CAWGTGATGDTIYF
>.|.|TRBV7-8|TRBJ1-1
TGTGCCAGCAGCTTCATCTCAGGGAACACTGAAGCTTTCTTT
CASSFISGNTEAFF
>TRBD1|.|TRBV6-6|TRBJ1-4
TGTGCCACTAGATCAGGGGGCGTCGGTGAAAAACTGTTTTTT
CATRSGGVGEKLFF
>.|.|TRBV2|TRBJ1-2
TGTGCCAGCAGTGACTTGGACAGAAATGACTATGGCTACACCTTC
CASSDLDRNDYGYTF
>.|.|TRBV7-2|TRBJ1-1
TGTGCCAGCAGCCTTACACGTAACACTGAAGCTTTCTTT
CASSLTRNTEAFF
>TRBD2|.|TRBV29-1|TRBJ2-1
TGCAGCGTTGAAGATGTAGAGCGGGGGGGCTACAATGAGCAGTTCTTC
CSVEDVERGGYNEQFF
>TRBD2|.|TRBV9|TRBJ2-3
TGTGCCAGCAGCGAGGGACTAGCGGGGGGCGGTACAGATACGCAGTATTTT
CASSEGLAGGGTDTQYF
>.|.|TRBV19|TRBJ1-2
TGTGCCAGTAGTATTCGGGCAGGGGCCCCGAGTAACTATGGCTACACCTTC
CASSIRAGAPSNYGYTF
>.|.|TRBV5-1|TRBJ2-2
TGCGCCAGCAGCTTGGAGGGTCGTGGAGGGAGCACCGGGGAGCTGTTTTTT
CASSLEGRGGSTGELFF
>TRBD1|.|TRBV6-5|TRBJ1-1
TGTGCCAGCAGACACCGACAGGGGACTGAAGCTTTCTTT
CASRHRQGTEAFF
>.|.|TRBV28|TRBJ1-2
TGTGCCACCGGGGAGGGCTTTCGTGGCTACACCTTC
CATGEGFRGYTF
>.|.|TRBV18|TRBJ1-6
TGTGCCAGCTCACCACGTGGGGGCGATAATTCACCCCTCCACTTT
CASSPRGGDNSPLHF
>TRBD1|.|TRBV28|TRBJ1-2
TGTGCCAGCAGATTAATTCCCTGGGGACAGAGCTATGGCTACACCTTC
CASRLIPWGQSYGYTF
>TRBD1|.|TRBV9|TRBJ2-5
TGTGCCAGCAGCGTAGGTACAGGGGGCAAACAAGAGACCCAGTACTTC
CASSVGTGGKQETQYF